This T cell receptor (beta chain) was found in a study of blood T cells in healthy people across ages. To note about this clonotype: Its antigen remains unknown.

PCR was performed a second time for about 7 to 12 cycles using a sample-barcoded 5' primer and a J-beta primer mix. From the 5' RACE reads, TCRdb called clonotypes with MiXCR, one entry per CDR3 protein. The table shows 1.8 million or so distinct CDR3 sequences, with 30% to 40% occurring only once. The CDR3 length is 17 residues. The germline CDR1 and CDR2 sequences are LGHDT and YNNKEL (reference sequence). Trimming cost V 4 bases and J 4 bases; bases outside gene matches: 12. Study-wide results and limits: Roughly linearly, TCR beta diversity per million T cells fell as age increased.

The TCR originated in a human donor in good health. Source material: blood. The chain employs TRBV3-1 and TRBJ1-2; TRBD1 matches 10 bases. Written as DNA, the CDR3 is TGTGCCAGCAGCCTAACCGGGACAGGGGCAGCCTCCTATGGCTACACCTTC. This codes for CASSLTGTGAASYGYTF.